This is a list of T cell receptor beta chains from one sample in a study of blood T cell repertoires in COVID-19. The repertoire was sequenced with immunoSEQ multiplex PCR; TCRdb's copy has only in-frame clones and lacks some. The table shows roughly 180,000 clones, with 85% to 90% occurring only once. Sequences were obtained from peripheral blood. The source of these receptors is a woman aged 25 to 45 with active or convalescent COVID-19. CDR3s include the opening cysteine and the closing phenylalanine or tryptophan. Each record gives: clone size, V gene, CDR3 length, J gene, D gene, CDR3 protein, CDR3 DNA. A D gene is named only where the DNA matches it firmly. Some rows have no size entry. The others give once, few or many, or a class for an expanded clone.

>-|TRBV5-1|15|TRBJ2-7|TRBD1
CASSNRQGADYEQYF
TGCGCCAGCAGCAACCGACAGGGGGCGGACTACGAGCAGTACTTC
>-|TRBV7-9|11|TRBJ2-1|-
CASSLSGEQFF
TGTGCCAGCAGCTTGAGCGGAGAGCAGTTCTTC
>-|TRBV30|15|TRBJ2-5|TRBD1
CAWSTKGTGQETQYF
TGTGCCTGGAGTACGAAGGGGACAGGGCAAGAGACCCAGTACTTC
>-|TRBV7-9|13|TRBJ2-7|-
CASSLVRHYEQYF
TGTGCCAGCAGCTTAGTTAGACACTACGAGCAGTACTTC
>-|TRBV11-3|17|TRBJ2-1|-
CASSSRLASLARNEQFF
TGTGCCAGCAGCTCCAGGCTAGCCTCCCTGGCCCGGAATGAGCAGTTCTTC
>-|TRBV4-2|16|TRBJ2-7|-
CASSQDSSRLSYEQYF
TGTGCCAGCAGCCAAGATTCTAGCCGCCTCTCCTACGAGCAGTACTTC
>-|TRBV7-9|15|TRBJ2-5|-
CASSLGQGQEETQYF
TGTGCCAGCAGCTTAGGCCAGGGACAAGAAGAGACCCAGTACTTC
>-|TRBV27|14|TRBJ2-1|TRBD1
CASSWGTGANEQFF
TGTGCCAGCAGTTGGGGGACAGGGGCGAATGAGCAGTTCTTC
>-|TRBV19|15|TRBJ1-5|TRBD1
CASSSSGGTGQPQHF
TGTGCCAGTAGTTCTTCAGGGGGCACGGGACAGCCCCAGCATTTT
>-|TRBV10-3|12|TRBJ2-1|TRBD1
CAIRGQDNEQFF
TGTGCCATCAGGGGACAGGACAATGAGCAGTTCTTC
>-|TRBV5-8|13|TRBJ2-7|-
CASSTDSTYEQYF
TGTGCCAGCAGCACGGACAGTACCTACGAGCAGTACTTC
>-|TRBV27|16|TRBJ1-2|-
CASSTSPGRTNYGYTF
TGTGCCAGCAGTACCTCCCCCGGGCGGACAAACTATGGCTACACCTTC
>-|TRBV6-1|16|TRBJ1-2|TRBD1
CASSVGQGTANYGYTF
TGTGCCAGCAGTGTGGGACAGGGCACAGCTAACTATGGCTACACCTTC
>-|TRBV7-9|14|TRBJ2-3|-
CASSPPLGTDTQYF
TGTGCCAGCAGCCCCCCACTAGGCACAGATACGCAGTATTTT
>-|TRBV7-9|12|TRBJ2-7|-
CASSLSGSEQYF
TGTGCCAGCAGCCTTAGCGGATCCGAGCAGTACTTC
>-|TRBV27|16|TRBJ2-7|TRBD2
CASSFRAGRAGVEQYF
TGTGCCAGCAGTTTTCGCGCCGGGAGGGCCGGAGTCGAGCAGTACTTC
>-|TRBV4-1|16|TRBJ2-1|TRBD2
CASSRGTSGSYNEQFF
TGCGCCAGCAGCCGGGGGACTAGCGGCTCCTACAATGAGCAGTTCTTC
>-|TRBV28|14|TRBJ1-5|-
CASRSGGRWQPQHF
TGTGCCAGCAGATCGGGGGGGCGTTGGCAGCCCCAGCATTTT
>-|TRBV4-1|15|TRBJ2-7|-
CASSARDTYSYEQYF
TGCGCCAGCAGCGCCCGGGACACTTACTCCTACGAGCAGTACTTC
>-|TRBV27|13|TRBJ2-1|-
CASSPQDSDEQFF
TGTGCCAGCAGTCCCCAAGACAGCGATGAGCAGTTCTTC
>-|TRBV27|16|TRBJ2-7|TRBD2
CASSRETSGRAYEQYF
TGTGCCAGCAGTAGGGAGACTAGCGGGAGGGCCTACGAGCAGTACTTC
>-|TRBV7-9|16|TRBJ1-5|-
CASSNSFLGGNQPQHF
TGTGCCAGCAGCAACTCCTTCCTGGGGGGGAATCAGCCCCAGCATTTT
>-|TRBV29-1|14|TRBJ2-5|TRBD1
CSVVGTAFGETQYF
TGCAGCGTCGTCGGGACAGCCTTTGGGGAGACCCAGTACTTC
>-|TRBV6-6|14|TRBJ1-1|-
CASSSTEKNTEAFF
TGTGCCAGCAGCAGTACAGAGAAGAACACTGAAGCTTTCTTT
>once|TRBV5-1|15|TRBJ2-1|TRBD1
CASSWTGTGDAEQFF
TGCGCCAGCAGCTGGACCGGGACAGGGGATGCTGAGCAGTTCTTC
>once|TRBV5-5|15|TRBJ1-3|-
CASSPYRCSWNTIYF
TGTGCCAGCAGCCCCTACAGGTGTAGTTGGAACACCATATATTTT
>-|TRBV30|13|TRBJ1-2|TRBD1
CAWRRTGNYGYTF
TGTGCCTGGAGGCGGACAGGGAACTATGGCTACACCTTC
>few|TRBV28|12|TRBJ1-5|-
CASSVRGLTQHF
TGTGCCAGCAGTGTCAGAGGGTTAACCCAGCATTTT